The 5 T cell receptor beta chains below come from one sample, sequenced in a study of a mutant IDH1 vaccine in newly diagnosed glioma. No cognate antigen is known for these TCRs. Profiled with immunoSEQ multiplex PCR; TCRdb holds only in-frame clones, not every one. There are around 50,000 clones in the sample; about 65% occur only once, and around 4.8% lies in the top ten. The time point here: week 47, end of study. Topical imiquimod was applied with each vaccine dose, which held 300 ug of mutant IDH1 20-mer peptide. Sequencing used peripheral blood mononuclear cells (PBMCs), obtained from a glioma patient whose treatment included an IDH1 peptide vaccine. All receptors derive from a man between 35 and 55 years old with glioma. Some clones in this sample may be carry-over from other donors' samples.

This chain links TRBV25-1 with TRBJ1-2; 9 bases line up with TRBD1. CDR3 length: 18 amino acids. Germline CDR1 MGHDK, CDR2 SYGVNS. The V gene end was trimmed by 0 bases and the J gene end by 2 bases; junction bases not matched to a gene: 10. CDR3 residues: CASSEYIGTGILNYGYTF. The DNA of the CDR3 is TGTGCCAGCAGTGAATATATAGGGACAGGGATATTGAACTATGGCTACACCTTC.

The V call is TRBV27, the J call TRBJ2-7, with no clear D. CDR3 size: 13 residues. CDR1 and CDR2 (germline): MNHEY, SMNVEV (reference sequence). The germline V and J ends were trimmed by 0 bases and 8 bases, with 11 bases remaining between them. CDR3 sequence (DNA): TGTGCCAGCAGTTTATCCGGCAGGTTGAAGCAGTACTTC. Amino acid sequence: CASSLSGRLKQYF.

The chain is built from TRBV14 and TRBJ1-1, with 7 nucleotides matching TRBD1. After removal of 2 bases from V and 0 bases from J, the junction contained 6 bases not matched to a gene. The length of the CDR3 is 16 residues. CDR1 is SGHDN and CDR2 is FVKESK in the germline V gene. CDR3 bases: TGTGCCAGCAGCCAAAAACAGGGGTCCATGAACACTGAAGCTTTCTTT. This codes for CASSQKQGSMNTEAFF.

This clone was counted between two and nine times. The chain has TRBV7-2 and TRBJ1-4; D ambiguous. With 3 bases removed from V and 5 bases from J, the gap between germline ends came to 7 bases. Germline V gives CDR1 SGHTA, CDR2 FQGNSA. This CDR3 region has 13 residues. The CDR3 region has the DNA TGTGCCAGCAGCTTTGTTGAAAATGAAAAACTGTTTTTT. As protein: CASSFVENEKLFF.

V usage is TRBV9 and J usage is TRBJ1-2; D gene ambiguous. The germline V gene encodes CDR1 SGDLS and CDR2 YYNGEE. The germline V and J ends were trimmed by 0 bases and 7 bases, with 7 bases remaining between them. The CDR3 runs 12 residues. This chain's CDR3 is CASSVVKGGYTF. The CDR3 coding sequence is TGTGCCAGCAGCGTAGTAAAGGGTGGCTACACCTTC.